This T cell receptor (beta chain) originates from a study of circulating CD8 cells and anti-PD-1 response in melanoma (dated by TCRdb to 2018 to 2021). Regarding the research as a whole: Nivolumab was administered to patients intravenously at 3 mg/kg every 2 weeks. Of the 13 patients in the melanoma cohort, seven received anti-PD-1 as first-line therapy and six had prior targeted therapy or immunotherapy. Patients with complete or partial responses were classified as responders, and patients with stable or progressive disease (RECIST v1.1) were classified as non-responders. The TCR repertoire analysis covered around 11 melanoma patients: 7 non-responders and 4 responders. On on-treatment samples, PD-1 was detected using a biotinylated anti-human IgG4 antibody. Overall results and qualifications from the work: The DNEG repertoire had the highest diversity, the PD-1 and DPOS repertoires had similar and higher clonality, and the TIGIT repertoires had the lowest diversity. Repertoires were found to be largely private between subsets, with under 7% of TRB clonotypes shared at M1, and the highest sharing was observed between DPOS and TIGIT. The published TCR repertoire comparisons relied only on baseline and M1 samples from a small cohort that had few responders. Experiments were generally performed without replicates because of limited material. Because tumor material could not be accessed, tumor reactivity was instead assessed with peptide assays on expanded sorted subsets. The cohort mixed treatment-naive and previously treated patients, which the authors noted could influence results.

CDR1 MNHEY and CDR2 SMNVEV were looked up in the germline V gene (reference sequence). Spanning cysteine to phenylalanine, the CDR3 consists of 17 amino acids. The entry retains the CDR3 DNA only, 51 bases that are in frame from base 1. V is cut by 4 bases and J by 0 bases, and the space between the germline ends is 19 bases. Sequencing used a NextSeq 500. Starting from about 16 ng of total RNA, TCR libraries were made with the QIAseq Immune Repertoire RNA Library Kit, Human TCR Panel. TCR libraries were sequenced on an Illumina NextSeq with a Mid Output V2 kit, using asymmetric 261x41 paired-end reads. Every TCR library was diluted down to roughly 4 nM, then pooled, denatured and loaded at about 1 pM. The authors' analysis ran thus. TCR FASTQ files were processed in the QIAGEN GeneGlobe Data Analysis Center, with downstream analysis in R 3.5.2. Clonality was computed as one minus Shannon entropy normalized by the log of the number of unique productive sequences. Fisher exact tests at 5% FDR, run separately within each subset, picked out TRA or TRB clonotypes whose abundance differed between baseline and M1. Clonotypes with differential abundance were classified as emerging, expanding, contracting or non-expanding/contracting. Morisita's overlap index was used to measure repertoire overlap between patients. The raw public reads went through TCRdb reprocessing: fastp at Q25, MiXCR clone calling, in-frame beta chains kept. Identical CDR3 protein sequences are pooled into one entry, listed with their most common genes and DNA. The V and J calls shown here were made by TCRdb, not taken from the authors' results. The sample data list hundreds of distinct CDR3 sequences, and more than 4% of these were observed just once. In total, the top ten clones hold over 15% of the sample.

Using a BD FACSAria II cell sorter, four subsets defined by PD-1 and/or TIGIT were sorted from live CD3+CD8+TCRalphabeta+ cells. To characterize how relevant each subset is to anti-PD-1 therapy response, circulating CD8 T cells were sorted into four subsets based on PD-1 and TIGIT expression. Both TCR alpha and TCR beta chains were sequenced from each sorted CD8 T-cell subset. Peripheral blood was drawn before the first anti-PD-1 injection and after two and four injections. Ficoll gradient centrifugation was used to isolate PBMCs right away. Until use, PBMCs were stored frozen in liquid nitrogen in RPMI containing 20% FCS and around 9.2% DMSO. After thawing, PBMCs were stained with a viability dye and with antibodies against CD3, CD8alpha, TCRalphabeta, PD-1 and TIGIT. The RNeasy Kit was used to extract total RNA, and all samples had a RIN greater than 7. A note on this clonotype: The antigen it recognizes is unknown. Base qualities are not provided; no much larger clone lies one nucleotide away.

The V and J segments used are TRBV27 and TRBJ2-7, and the D gene may be TRBD2, 5 bases matching. The clonotype originates from a human donor with melanoma. Sequencing used CD8+ T cells from PBMCs, obtained at baseline or after one month of anti-PD-1 therapy (not recorded which). Here the CDR3 is given as CASSSLLMTGSSYEQYF. The bases read TGTGCCAGCAGTTCCCTCCTCATGACGGGGAGCTCCTACGAGCAGTACTTC.